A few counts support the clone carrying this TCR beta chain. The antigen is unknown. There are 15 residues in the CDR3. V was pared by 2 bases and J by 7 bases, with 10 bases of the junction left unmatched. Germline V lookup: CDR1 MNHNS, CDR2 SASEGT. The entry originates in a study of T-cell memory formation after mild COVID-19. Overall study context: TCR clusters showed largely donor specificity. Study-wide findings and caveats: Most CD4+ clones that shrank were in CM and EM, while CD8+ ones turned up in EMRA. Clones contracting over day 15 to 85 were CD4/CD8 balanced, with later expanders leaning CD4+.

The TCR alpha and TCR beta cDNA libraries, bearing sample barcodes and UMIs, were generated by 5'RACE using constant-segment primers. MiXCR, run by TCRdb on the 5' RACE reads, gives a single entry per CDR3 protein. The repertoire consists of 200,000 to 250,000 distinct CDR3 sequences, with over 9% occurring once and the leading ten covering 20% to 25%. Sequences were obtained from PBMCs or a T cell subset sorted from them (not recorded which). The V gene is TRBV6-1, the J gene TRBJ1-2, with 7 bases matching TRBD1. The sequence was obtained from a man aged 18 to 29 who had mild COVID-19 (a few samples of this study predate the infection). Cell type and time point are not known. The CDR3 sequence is CASSESHRGWSGYTF. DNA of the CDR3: TGTGCCAGCAGTGAAAGCCACAGGGGTTGGAGTGGCTACACCTTC.